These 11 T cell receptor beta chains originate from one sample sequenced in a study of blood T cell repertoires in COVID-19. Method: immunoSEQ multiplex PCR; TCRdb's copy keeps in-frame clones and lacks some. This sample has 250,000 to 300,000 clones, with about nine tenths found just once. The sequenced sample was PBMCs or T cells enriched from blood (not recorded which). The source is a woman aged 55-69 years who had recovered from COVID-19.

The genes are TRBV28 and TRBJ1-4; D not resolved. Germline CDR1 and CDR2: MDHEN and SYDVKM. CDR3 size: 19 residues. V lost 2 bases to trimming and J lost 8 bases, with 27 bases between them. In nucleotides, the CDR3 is TGTGCCAGCAGTTTAGTGGGCCCCGCCAGTGGCCCCCTGTGGGAAAAACTGTTTTTT. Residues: CASSLVGPASGPLWEKLFF.

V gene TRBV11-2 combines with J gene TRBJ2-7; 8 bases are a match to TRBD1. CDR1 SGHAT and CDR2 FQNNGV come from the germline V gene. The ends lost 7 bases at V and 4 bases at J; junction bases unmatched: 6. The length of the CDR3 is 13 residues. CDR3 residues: CASTPGTGYEQYF. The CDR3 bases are TGTGCCAGCACCCCCGGGACAGGATACGAGCAGTACTTC.

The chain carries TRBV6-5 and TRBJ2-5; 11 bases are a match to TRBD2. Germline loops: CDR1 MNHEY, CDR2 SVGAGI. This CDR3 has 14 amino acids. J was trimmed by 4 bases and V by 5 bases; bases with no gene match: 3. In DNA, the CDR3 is TGTGCCAGCAGTAAAACTAGCGGGGGAGAGACCCAGTACTTC. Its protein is CASSKTSGGETQYF.

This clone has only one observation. The CDR3, as DNA: TGTGCCAGCAGCAAACTTGCCGGGACAGCAACCTACGAGCAGTACTTC. Encoded protein: CASSKLAGTATYEQYF. The chain is built from TRBV11-3 and TRBJ2-7; 7 bases fit TRBD1. The CDR3 is 16 residues long. Germline V gives CDR1 SGHNT, CDR2 YENEEA. V shed 5 bases and J 2 bases; nucleotides not matched to a gene: 12.

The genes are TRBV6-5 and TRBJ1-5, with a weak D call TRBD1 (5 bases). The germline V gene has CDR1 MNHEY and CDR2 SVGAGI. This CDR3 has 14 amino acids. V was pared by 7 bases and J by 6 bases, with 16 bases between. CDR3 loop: CASIEIGRGQPQHF. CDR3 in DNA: TGTGCCAGCATAGAAATAGGGAGGGGTCAGCCCCAGCATTTT.

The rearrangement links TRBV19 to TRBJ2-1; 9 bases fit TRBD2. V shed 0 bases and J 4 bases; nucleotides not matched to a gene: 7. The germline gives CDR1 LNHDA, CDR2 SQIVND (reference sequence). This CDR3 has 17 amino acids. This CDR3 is CASSIDHMRGGYNEQFF. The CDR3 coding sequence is TGTGCCAGTAGTATAGATCATATGCGGGGGGGATACAATGAGCAGTTCTTC.

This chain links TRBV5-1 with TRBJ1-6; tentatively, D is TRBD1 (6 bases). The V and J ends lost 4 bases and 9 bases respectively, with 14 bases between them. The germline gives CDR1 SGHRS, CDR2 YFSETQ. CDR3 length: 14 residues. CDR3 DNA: TGCGCCAGCAGCCTCGGACAGAGGAGTTCACCCCTCCACTTT. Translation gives CASSLGQRSSPLHF.

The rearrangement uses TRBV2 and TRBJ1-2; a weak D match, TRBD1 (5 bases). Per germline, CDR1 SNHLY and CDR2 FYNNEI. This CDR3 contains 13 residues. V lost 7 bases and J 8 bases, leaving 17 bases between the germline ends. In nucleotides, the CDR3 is TGTGCCAGCATTAGGGCAGGGCAATTCGGCTACACCTTC. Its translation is CASIRAGQFGYTF. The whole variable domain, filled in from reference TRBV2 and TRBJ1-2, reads EPEVTQTPSHQVTQMGQEVILRCVPISNHLYFYWYRQILGQKVEFLVSFYNNEISEKSEIFDDQFSVERPDGSNFTLKIRSTKLEDSAMYFCASIRAGQFGYTFGSGTRLTVV.

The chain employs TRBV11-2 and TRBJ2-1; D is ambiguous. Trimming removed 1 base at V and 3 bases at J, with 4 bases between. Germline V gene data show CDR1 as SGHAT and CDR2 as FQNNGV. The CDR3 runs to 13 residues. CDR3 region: CASSLAHYNEQFF. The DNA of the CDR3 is TGTGCCAGCAGCTTAGCCCACTACAATGAGCAGTTCTTC. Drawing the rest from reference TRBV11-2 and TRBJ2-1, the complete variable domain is EAGVAQSPRYKIIEKRQSVAFWCNPISGHATLYWYQQILGQGPKLLIQFQNNGVVDDSQLPKDRFSAERLKGVDSTLKIQPAKLEDSAVYLCASSLAHYNEQFFGPGTRLTVL.

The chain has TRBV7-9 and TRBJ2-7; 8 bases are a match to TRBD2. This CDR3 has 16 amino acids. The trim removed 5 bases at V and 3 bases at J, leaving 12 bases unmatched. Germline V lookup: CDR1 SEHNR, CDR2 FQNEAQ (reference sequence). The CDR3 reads CASSPTWTSLNYEQYF. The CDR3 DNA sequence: TGTGCCAGCAGCCCGACCTGGACTAGCCTAAACTACGAGCAGTACTTC.

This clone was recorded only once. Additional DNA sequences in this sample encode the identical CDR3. The CDR3 DNA reads as TGTGCCAGCAGCGTAGTTAGCGGCCCCGGGGAGCTGTTTTTT. Translating gives CASSVVSGPGELFF. The chain couples TRBV9 to TRBJ2-2, with a tentative D call TRBD2 (6 bases). This CDR3 region has 14 residues. Germline values: CDR1 SGDLS, CDR2 YYNGEE. Trimming shortened V by 0 bases and J by 6 bases, and 9 bases separated the two germline ends.